This T cell receptor beta chain derives from a study of blood T cells in healthy people across ages. Turning to this clonotype: The target antigen is unknown.

The authors drew around 9.3 milliliters of peripheral blood from each donor. No fewer than 6.5 million PBMCs went into each sample. Findings and limits, study-wide: A conclusive naive versus antigen-experienced comparison was prevented by the unsorted PBMCs. One million T cells yielded diversity estimates that were considered underestimates.

V lost 4 bases, J lost 3 bases, and 13 bases lay in between. Germline CDR1 and CDR2: SGHDN and FVKESK. CDR3 length equals 14 residues. Using a J-beta primer mix together with a sample-barcoded 5' primer, a second PCR was run for roughly 7 to 11 cycles. Each CDR3 protein is one row after TCRdb ran MiXCR on the 5' RACE reads. The sample consists of some 1 million distinct CDR3 sequences, under 45% of them appearing once. The genes are TRBV14 and TRBJ2-7, with D maybe TRBD1 (6 bases). This TCR was recovered from a woman aged 55-75 years in good health. The sample was blood. As DNA, the CDR3 is TGTGCCAGCAGCCCCCTGCAGGGGCGCTACGAGCAGTACTTC. Protein product: CASSPLQGRYEQYF.